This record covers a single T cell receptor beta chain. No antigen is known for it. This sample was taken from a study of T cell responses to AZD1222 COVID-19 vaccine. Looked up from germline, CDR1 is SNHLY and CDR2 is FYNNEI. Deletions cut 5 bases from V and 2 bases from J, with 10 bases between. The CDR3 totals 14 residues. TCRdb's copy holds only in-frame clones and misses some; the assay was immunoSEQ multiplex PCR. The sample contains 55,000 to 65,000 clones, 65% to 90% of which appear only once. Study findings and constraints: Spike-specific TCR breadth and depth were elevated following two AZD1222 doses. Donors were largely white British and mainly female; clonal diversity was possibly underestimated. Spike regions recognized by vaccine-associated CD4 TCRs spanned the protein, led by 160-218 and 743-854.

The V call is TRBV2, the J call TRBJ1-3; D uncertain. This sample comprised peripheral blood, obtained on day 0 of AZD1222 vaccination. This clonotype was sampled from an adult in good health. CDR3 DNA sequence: TGTGCCAGCAGTAGCAGAACGACTGGAAACACCATATATTTT. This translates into CASSSRTTGNTIYF.